This T cell receptor beta chain was identified in a study of T cell repertoires in cytomegalovirus infection. Study-level background: Both a matching HLA type and CMV infection were indicated by public TCR beta signatures. Findings and caveats of the study: Summed frequency of shared TCR beta families picked out CMV carriers who also had the relevant HLA. HLA-C-restricted, CMV-specific TCR beta clonotypes were dominant ex vivo.

Comments on this clonotype: What it binds is unknown.

Each CDR3 protein is one row after TCRdb ran MiXCR on the reads. The repertoire includes roughly 500,000 distinct CDR3 sequences, 33% of them detected once, and around a sixth sits in the top ten. Trimming took 3 bases from V and 6 from J, leaving 14 bases between them. CDR1 and CDR2 (germline): SGHTA, FQGNSA. The CDR3 is made up of 15 amino acids. This receptor was taken from a human donor in good health (CMV status not recorded). Some clones in this sample may be carry-over from other donors' samples. Specimen: cultured PBMCs, collected from culture after CMV antigen stimulation. This chain links TRBV7-2 with TRBJ1-4, with a weak D call TRBD1 (6 bases). CDR3 residues: CASSFHQGLDEKLFF. CDR3 nucleotide sequence: TGTGCCAGCAGCTTCCATCAGGGGTTGGATGAAAAACTGTTTTTT. The variable domain in full, with the rest retrieved from reference TRBV7-2 and TRBJ1-4, is GAGVSQSPSNKVTEKGKDVELRCDPISGHTALYWYRQSLGQGLEFLIYFQGNSAPDKSGLPSDRFSAERTGGSVSTLTIQRTQQEDSAVYLCASSFHQGLDEKLFFGSGTQLSVL.